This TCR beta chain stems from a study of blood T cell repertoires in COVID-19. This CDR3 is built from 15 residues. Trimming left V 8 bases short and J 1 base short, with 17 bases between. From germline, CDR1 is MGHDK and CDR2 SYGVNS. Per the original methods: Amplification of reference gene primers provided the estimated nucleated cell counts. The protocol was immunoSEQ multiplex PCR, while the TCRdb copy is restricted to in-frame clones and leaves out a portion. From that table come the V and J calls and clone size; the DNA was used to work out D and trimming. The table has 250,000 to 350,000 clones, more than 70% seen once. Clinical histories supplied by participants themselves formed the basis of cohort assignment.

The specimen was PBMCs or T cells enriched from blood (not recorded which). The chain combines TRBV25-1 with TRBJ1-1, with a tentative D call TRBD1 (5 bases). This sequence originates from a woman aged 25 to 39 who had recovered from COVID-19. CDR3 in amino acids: CASHVSGGQNTEAFF. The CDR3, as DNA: TGTGCCAGCCATGTGTCGGGGGGTCAGAACACTGAAGCTTTCTTT. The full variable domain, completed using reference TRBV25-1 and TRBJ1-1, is EADIYQTPRYLVIGTGKKITLECSQTMGHDKMYWYQQDPGMELHLIHYSYGVNSTEKGDLSSESTVSRIRTEHFPLTLESARPSHTSQYLCASHVSGGQNTEAFFGQGTRLTVV.